Listed below are T cell receptor beta chains from one sample, sequenced in a study of chemoradiotherapy in HPV16-positive cancers. TCRdb's table, derived via immunoSEQ multiplex PCR, lists solely in-frame clones and lacks some. Here the sample spans over 10,000 clones, just under 80% being singletons. The sample was collected from a patient who underwent chemoradiotherapy. These receptors came from a human donor with HPV-associated anogenital cancer. CDR3s include the opening cysteine and the closing phenylalanine or tryptophan. Each record gives: D gene, J gene, V gene, clone size, CDR3 DNA, CDR3 protein. D genes are given only for firm matches. A clone size is listed for some rows: how often the clone was seen (once, few, many), or a class if it is expanded.

. TRBJ1-2 TRBV5-5 . TGTGCCAGCAACAGATTGGGGGCGAGGATGGATGGCTACACCTTC CASNRLGARMDGYTF
TRBD2 TRBJ2-2 TRBV7-3 . TGTGCCAGCAGCTTAGGATTAGCGGGGAACACCGGGGAGCTGTTTTTT CASSLGLAGNTGELFF
TRBD1 TRBJ2-7 TRBV5-1 . TGCGCCAGCAGCCTACAGGGGAAGCAGTACTTC CASSLQGKQYF
. TRBJ2-1 TRBV23-1 . TGCGCCAGCAGTCAAGTGCAGGGAGTTAATGAGCAGTTCTTC CASSQVQGVNEQFF
TRBD2 TRBJ2-3 TRBV4-2 . TGTGCCAGCAGCCATGGACTAGCGGGGGGGCCTGGCACAGATACGCAGTATTTT CASSHGLAGGPGTDTQYF
. TRBJ2-1 TRBV28 . TGTGCCAGCAGTATTCCGACGGATGAGCAGTTCTTC CASSIPTDEQFF
. TRBJ2-6 TRBV4-3 . TGCGCCAGCAGCCAACAGGGCCCAAGCTCTGGGGCCAACGTCCTGACTTTC CASSQQGPSSGANVLTF
TRBD2 TRBJ2-2 TRBV11-2 . TGTGCCAGCAGCTCCCGGGGTAGCGGGGAGACCGGGGAGCTGTTTTTT CASSSRGSGETGELFF
TRBD1 TRBJ1-2 TRBV19 . TGTGCCAGTAGTATCAGCTTTGGGGGACAGGGGAACACCTTC CASSISFGGQGNTF
TRBD1 TRBJ1-4 TRBV9 . TGTGCCAGCAGTACGAACAGGGGATCGAATGAAAAACTGTTTTTT CASSTNRGSNEKLFF
TRBD2 TRBJ2-1 TRBV6-4 . TGTGCCAGCACCCCACTAGCGGGGGCCAGGAATGAGCAGTTCTTC CASTPLAGARNEQFF
. TRBJ2-5 TRBV6-5 . TGTGCCAGCAAGGGCAGGGAAGGGACCCAGTACTTC CASKGREGTQYF
. TRBJ2-1 TRBV7-8 few TGTGCCAGCAGCGCGGCCGTTAACAGGGGAGGTATCAATGAGCAGTTCTTC CASSAAVNRGGINEQFF
TRBD1 TRBJ2-3 TRBV6-4 . TGTGCCAGCAGTGACTCGACAGGGGTCACAGATACGCAGTATTTT CASSDSTGVTDTQYF
. TRBJ2-1 TRBV11-1 large TGTGCCAGCAGCTTAGTGGCGAATGAGCAGTTCTTC CASSLVANEQFF
TRBD2 TRBJ2-5 TRBV30 once TGTGCCTTTCCCCGGGGGGGAAGAGAAGAGACCCAGTACTTC CAFPRGGREETQYF
. TRBJ1-4 TRBV6-1 once TGTGCCAGCAGTAGGCTGAGGGTAGCTAATGAAAAACTGTTTTTT CASSRLRVANEKLFF
. TRBJ2-5 TRBV7-2 . TGTGCCAGCAGCTTAGTCCCCCGGTCTTTAAGAGAGACCCAGTACTTC CASSLVPRSLRETQYF
. TRBJ2-7 TRBV5-1 . TGCGCCAGCAGCCCCGGGCTAGCAGGGTCGGTGGGGTACTTC CASSPGLAGSVGYF
TRBD1 TRBJ2-4 TRBV7-2 . TGTGCCAGCAGCTTAGCAGGACAGGGTTTCAAAAACATTCAGTACTTC CASSLAGQGFKNIQYF
. TRBJ1-1 TRBV27 . TGTGCCAGCGGCCCCAGAGCTTGTTACACTGAAGCTTTCTTT CASGPRACYTEAFF
. TRBJ1-6 TRBV5-4 . TGTGCCAGCAGCTTGGAAGGGGCAAATTCACCCCTCCACTTT CASSLEGANSPLHF
. TRBJ1-1 TRBV6-5 . TGTGCCAGCAGTTACTCCACAGGTAGAAACACTGAAGCTTTCTTT CASSYSTGRNTEAFF
TRBD2 TRBJ2-7 TRBV18 . TGTGCCAGCTCACCCCCGTTAGCGGGGGGCTCTCTGTCCCCTAGCTTC CASSPPLAGGSLSPSF
. TRBJ1-1 TRBV14 few TGTGCCAGCAGCCAGGGACTCGGCACTGAAGCTTTCTTT CASSQGLGTEAFF
. TRBJ1-1 TRBV29-1 . TGCAGCGTTGGTAGAGGGACTGAAGCTTTCTTT CSVGRGTEAFF
. TRBJ1-1 TRBV5-1 . TGCGCCAGCAGCTTGCAGGACAGCGGCACTGAAGCTTTCTTT CASSLQDSGTEAFF
. TRBJ2-5 TRBV7-2 . TGTGCCAGCAGCAATCGAGAGACCCAGTACTTC CASSNRETQYF
. TRBJ1-3 TRBV7-9 . TGTGCCAGCAGCTTAGCGGGAAACACCATATATTTT CASSLAGNTIYF
. TRBJ2-2 TRBV5-1 . TGCGCCAGCAGCTTGGGCCAAGGACAGGGGGAGCTGTTTTTT CASSLGQGQGELFF
TRBD1 TRBJ1-2 TRBV2 few TGTGCCAGCAGTCGACAGGGAGAGGGCTACACCTTC CASSRQGEGYTF
. TRBJ1-3 TRBV9 . TGTGCCAGCAGCGTATCTACAGCCTTCTCTGGAAACACCATATATTTT CASSVSTAFSGNTIYF
TRBD1 TRBJ1-1 TRBV9 . TGTGCCAGCAGCATTCTACAGGGGGGAGCAGCTTTCTTT CASSILQGGAAFF
. TRBJ2-2 TRBV6-6 . TGTGCCAGCAGGACCGCCATGAACACCGGGGAGCTGTTTTTT CASRTAMNTGELFF
. TRBJ2-5 TRBV30 . TGTGCCTGGAGTGCTGGACTACAAGAGACCCAGTACTTC CAWSAGLQETQYF
TRBD1 TRBJ1-1 TRBV7-8 once TGTGCCAGCAGCGTGTCCGGGACAGGTGAAGCTTTCTTT CASSVSGTGEAFF
TRBD2 TRBJ2-3 TRBV6-6 . TGTGCCAGCATCTACAGCGGGGGGGGAGATACGCAGTATTTT CASIYSGGGDTQYF
. TRBJ2-1 TRBV30 . TGTGCCTGGATGGAAGGCGCTAGCTTCTACAATGAGCAGTTCTTC CAWMEGASFYNEQFF
TRBD1 TRBJ1-1 TRBV5-4 . TGTGCCAGCAGCGACAGGGGGCGGGACACTGAAGCTTTCTTT CASSDRGRDTEAFF
. TRBJ1-1 TRBV11-2 . TGTGCCAGCACCACTTTTAAGGGTTGGACTGAAGCTTTCTTT CASTTFKGWTEAFF
. TRBJ1-1 TRBV20-1 . TGCAGTGTGTACGCATCCGTTGAAGCTTTCTTT CSVYASVEAFF
TRBD2 TRBJ2-2 TRBV7-3 . TGTGCCAGCAGCATAGCGGGGCAGAACACCGGGGAGCTGTTTTTT CASSIAGQNTGELFF
. TRBJ1-1 TRBV18 . TGTGCCAGCTCACGGTATGACACTCTGAACACTGAAGCTTTCTTT CASSRYDTLNTEAFF
TRBD2 TRBJ2-2 TRBV7-2 . TGTGCCAGCACCCCCACTAGCGGGGGGGTCGGGGAGCTGTTTTTT CASTPTSGGVGELFF
TRBD2 TRBJ2-5 TRBV5-4 . TGTGCCAGCAGCTCCGGCGGGACTAGCCAAGAGACCCAGTACTTC CASSSGGTSQETQYF
. TRBJ1-2 TRBV20-1 . TGCAGTGCTGGGGAGAACTATGGCTACACCTTC CSAGENYGYTF
TRBD1 TRBJ2-7 TRBV29-1 . TGCAGCGCCCGGGACAGCAGCTACGAGCAGTACTTC CSARDSSYEQYF
. TRBJ1-3 TRBV11-2 . TGTGCCAGCAGCACTCGAGACCTCTCTGGAAACACCATATATTTT CASSTRDLSGNTIYF
TRBD2 TRBJ2-3 TRBV5-7 . TGTGCCAGCAGCTTTGTTCGGCTAGCGGGGGGGCTTAGAGATACGCAGTATTTT CASSFVRLAGGLRDTQYF
. TRBJ2-7 TRBV7-9 . TGTGCCAGCAGCCCCCGGACCTCTTCATCGGACGCCTACGAGCAGTACTTC CASSPRTSSSDAYEQYF
TRBD2 TRBJ2-2 TRBV4-1 . TGCGCCAGCAGCCAAGCCGCTCTAGCGGGGGGCCTGCCCGGGGAGCTGTTTTTT CASSQAALAGGLPGELFF
TRBD1 TRBJ1-2 TRBV4-3 few TGCGCCAGCAGCCAAGGTCCCAGGGGGGGACTCAACTATGGCTACACCTTC CASSQGPRGGLNYGYTF
. TRBJ2-1 TRBV6-5 . TGTGCCAGCAGTTACTCGGGTAGGGTCGATGAGCAGTTCTTC CASSYSGRVDEQFF
. TRBJ1-2 TRBV6-5 . TGTGCCAGCAGTTCGGAGGCGGGTGGCTACACCTTC CASSSEAGGYTF
. TRBJ2-1 TRBV7-2 . TGTGCCAGCAGCTTAGGGTATGGGACACCACGAGCCAATGAGCAGTTCTTC CASSLGYGTPRANEQFF
TRBD1 TRBJ1-4 TRBV7-9 . TGTGCCAGCAGCTTCCGACAGGGAGGAGGTGAAAAACTGTTTTTT CASSFRQGGGEKLFF
TRBD2 TRBJ2-1 TRBV14 . TGTGCCAGCAGTGTAGTAGCGGGGGGGACCAATGAGCAGTTCTTC CASSVVAGGTNEQFF
. TRBJ1-2 TRBV9 few TGTGCCAGCAGCGTAGCTACAGGGAACTATGGCTACACCTTC CASSVATGNYGYTF
. TRBJ1-5 TRBV19 . TGTGCCAGCCTACCCACCTCTGGGGGGGCCCCGTATCAGCCCCAGCATTTT CASLPTSGGAPYQPQHF